The following is a TCR beta chain sequence with its context. Its antigen is not known. This record belongs to a study of OX40 agonist ivuxolimab in advanced cancers. The wider study: Every 2 weeks, patients got intravenous ivuxolimab at one of six dose levels (0.01-10 mg/kg).

V was pared by 0 bases and J by 7 bases, with 3 bases of the junction left unmatched. The CDR3 loop spans 16 amino acids. Germline CDR1 SGHVS, CDR2 FQNEAQ. No patient had autoimmune disease or received systemic immunosuppression. General observations from the study: Expanded peripheral T cells had an undetermined antigen specificity. Normalized expansion of T-cell clones was also low for some nonresponders.

Method: immunoSEQ multiplex PCR; TCRdb's copy keeps in-frame clones and lacks some. The sample lists tens of thousands of clones; around nine tenths were seen once. The material sequenced was CD4+ or CD8+ T cells sorted from blood, taken in a trial of the OX40 agonist ivuxolimab. V gene TRBV7-8 combines with J gene TRBJ2-1, with 13 bases that match TRBD2. The clonotype was recovered from an adult with an advanced solid tumor such as melanoma, head and neck, liver or kidney cancer. The CDR3 DNA is TGTGCCAGCAGCTTAGCGGGGACTAGCGGGGTAAATGAGCAGTTCTTC. Translation: CASSLAGTSGVNEQFF. Using reference TRBV7-8 and TRBJ2-1 for the parts outside the CDR3, the full variable domain is GAGVSQSPRYKVAKRGQDVALRCDPISGHVSLFWYQQALGQGPEFLTYFQNEAQLDKSGLPSDRFFAERPEGSVSTLKIQRTQQEDSAVYLCASSLAGTSGVNEQFFGPGTRLTVL.